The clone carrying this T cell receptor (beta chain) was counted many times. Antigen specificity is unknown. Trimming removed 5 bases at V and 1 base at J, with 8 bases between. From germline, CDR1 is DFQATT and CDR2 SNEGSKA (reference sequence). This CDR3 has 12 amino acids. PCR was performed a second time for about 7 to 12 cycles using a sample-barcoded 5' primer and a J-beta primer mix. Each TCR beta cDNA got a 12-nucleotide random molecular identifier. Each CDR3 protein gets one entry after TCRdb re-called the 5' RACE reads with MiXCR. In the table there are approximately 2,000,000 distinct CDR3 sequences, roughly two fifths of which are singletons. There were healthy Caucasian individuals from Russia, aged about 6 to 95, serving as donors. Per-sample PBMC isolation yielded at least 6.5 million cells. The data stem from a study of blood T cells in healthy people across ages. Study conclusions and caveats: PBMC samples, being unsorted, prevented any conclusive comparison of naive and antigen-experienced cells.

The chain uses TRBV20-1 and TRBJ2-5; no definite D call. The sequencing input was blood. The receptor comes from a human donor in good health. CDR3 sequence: CSAVYGQETQYF. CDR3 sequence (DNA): TGCAGTGCTGTATATGGCCAAGAGACCCAGTACTTC.